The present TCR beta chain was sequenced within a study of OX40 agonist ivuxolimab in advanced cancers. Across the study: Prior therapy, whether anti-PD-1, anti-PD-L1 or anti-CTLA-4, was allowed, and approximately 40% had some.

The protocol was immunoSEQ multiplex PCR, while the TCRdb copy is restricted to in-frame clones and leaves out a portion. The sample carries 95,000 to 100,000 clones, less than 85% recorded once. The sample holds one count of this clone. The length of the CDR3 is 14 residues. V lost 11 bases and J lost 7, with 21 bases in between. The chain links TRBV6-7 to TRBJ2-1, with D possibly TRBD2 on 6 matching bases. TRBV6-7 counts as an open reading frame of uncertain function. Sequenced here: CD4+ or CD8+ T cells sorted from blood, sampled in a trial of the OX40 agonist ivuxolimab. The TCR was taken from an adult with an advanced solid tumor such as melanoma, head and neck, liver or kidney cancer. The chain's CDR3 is CARLGTSPWNEQFF. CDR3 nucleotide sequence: TGTGCCCGACTTGGGACTTCGCCGTGGAATGAGCAGTTCTTC.